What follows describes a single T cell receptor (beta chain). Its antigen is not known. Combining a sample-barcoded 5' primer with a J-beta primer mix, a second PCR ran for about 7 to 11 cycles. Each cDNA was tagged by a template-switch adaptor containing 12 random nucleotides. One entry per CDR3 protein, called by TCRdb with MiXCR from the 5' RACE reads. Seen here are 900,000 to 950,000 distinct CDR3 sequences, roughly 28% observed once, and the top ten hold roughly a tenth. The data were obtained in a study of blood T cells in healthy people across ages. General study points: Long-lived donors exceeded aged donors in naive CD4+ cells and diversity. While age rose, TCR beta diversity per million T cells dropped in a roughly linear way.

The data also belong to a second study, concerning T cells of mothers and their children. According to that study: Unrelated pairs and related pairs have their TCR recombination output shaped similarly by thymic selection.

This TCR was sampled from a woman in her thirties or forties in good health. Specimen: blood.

The CDR3 DNA sequence: TGCGCCAGCAGCCAAGACTCATCTAAGTACTTC. It codes for CASSQDSSKYF. The chain couples TRBV4-1 to TRBJ2-4; D unclear. The CDR3 has 11 residues. Germline values: CDR1 MGHRA, CDR2 YSYEKL. V lost 0 bases and J lost 14, with 8 bases in between.